Shown below are 26 T cell receptor beta chains from a single sample sequenced in a study of CXCR3-negative and CXCR3-positive naive CD8 T cells. UMI-labeled 5' RACE yielded the TRB cDNA libraries. TCRdb re-called the 5' RACE reads and shows each CDR3 protein once, DNA omitted. The sample totals approximately 56,000 distinct CDR3 sequences; its top ten clones hold around a fifth. What was sequenced was memory CD8+ T cells from blood. These receptors came from a human donor in good health. Some clones in this sample may be carry-over from other donors' samples.

The gene calls are TRBV11-2 and TRBJ2-1; TCRdb selects TRBD2, and the lack of DNA leaves this call unchecked. Germline V gene sequence: CDR1 SGHAT, CDR2 FQNNGV. The CDR3 loop spans 16 amino acids. CDR3: CASSPGLAGGPNEQFF.

The J gene is TRBJ1-1, the V gene TRBV4-2. The CDR3 is 14 residues long. Germline assignment: CDR1 LGHNA and CDR2 YNFKEQ. This CDR3 is CASRYGRKNTEAFF.

This chain uses TRBV10-3 with TRBJ2-7; TCRdb indicates TRBD1, and absent DNA this call remains unverified. CDR3 length equals 15 residues. Germline V gives CDR1 ENHRY, CDR2 SYGVKD. CDR3 sequence: CAIMSVTGEPSEQYF.

The chain has TRBV20-1 and TRBJ2-1; the D gene TCRdb calls, TRBD2, cannot be checked with no DNA. CDR3 length: 14 residues. Germline V gives CDR1 DFQATT, CDR2 SNEGSKA (reference sequence). CDR3 sequence: CSARGSGEHNEQFF.

By frequency, this clonotype registers medium-sized. V gene TRBV7-9 combines with J gene TRBJ2-3; TCRdb picks TRBD1, but there is no DNA to check that call. Germline-derived CDR1 and CDR2 are SEHNR and FQNEAQ (reference sequence). The CDR3 extends over 15 amino acids. The CDR3 is CASSLWGQGTDTQYF.

The V call is TRBV21-1, the J call TRBJ2-1; TCRdb returns TRBD1, unconfirmable since there is no DNA. TRBV21-1 is a documented pseudogene. This CDR3 has 17 residues. The CDR3 sequence: CASNYRRQGTAYNEQFF.

This chain joins TRBV27 and TRBJ2-7; TCRdb calls TRBD2, which cannot be checked without DNA. The length of the CDR3 is 14 residues. CDR1 is MNHEY and CDR2 is SMNVEV in the germline V gene (reference sequence). The CDR3 is CASSFGRAPYEQYF.

The CDR3 reads CASGPRRGSYEQYF. The chain combines TRBV12-5 with TRBJ2-7. Per the germline V gene, CDR1 is LGHNT and CDR2 is FRNRAP. The CDR3 is made up of 14 amino acids. Full variable domain (missing parts from reference TRBV12-5 and TRBJ2-7): DARVTQTPRHKVTEMGQEVTMRCQPILGHNTVFWYRQTMMQGLELLAYFRNRAPLDDSGMPKDRFSAEMPDATLATLKIQPSEPRDSAVYFCASGPRRGSYEQYFGPGTRLTVT.

The V and J genes are TRBV14 and TRBJ2-1; there is no DNA to check the TCRdb D call of TRBD2. This CDR3 contains 16 residues. Looked up from germline, CDR1 is SGHDN and CDR2 is FVKESK. The CDR3 here is CASSQPGTSGSREQFF.

The chain combines TRBV20-1 with TRBJ1-5; TCRdb picks TRBD1, but there is no DNA to check that call. Germline-derived CDR1 and CDR2 are DFQATT and SNEGSKA (reference sequence). The CDR3 is 16 amino acids. The CDR3 loop reads CSASLLSDRVGQPQHF.

The J gene is TRBJ2-1, the V gene TRBV29-1; TCRdb returns TRBD1, unconfirmable since there is no DNA. The CDR3 is made up of 14 amino acids. CDR1 and CDR2 (germline): SQVTM, ANQGSEA. The CDR3: CSVVLGQGGNEQFF.

The CDR3 region is CASKRAASTRGTQYF. This chain connects TRBV7-6 to TRBJ2-5; TCRdb selects TRBD2, and the lack of DNA leaves this call unchecked. Germline loops: CDR1 SGHVS, CDR2 FNYEAQ. CDR3 size: 15 residues.

The chain joins TRBV29-1 to TRBJ2-7; TCRdb returns TRBD2, unconfirmable since there is no DNA. From germline, CDR1 is SQVTM and CDR2 ANQGSEA. This CDR3 has 13 residues. The CDR3 sequence: CSVVLAGAYEQYF.

This chain joins TRBV10-3 and TRBJ2-5; lacking DNA, the TRBD2 call made by TCRdb goes unchecked. CDR1 ENHRY and CDR2 SYGVKD come from the germline V gene. The CDR3 sequence is 16 residues long. CDR3 protein: CAIATSGGAPGETQYF.

V usage is TRBV29-1 and J usage is TRBJ1-1. In germline, CDR1 is SQVTM, CDR2 ANQGSEA. The CDR3 runs 11 residues. This CDR3 is CSGSENTEAFF.

The chain links TRBV20-1 to TRBJ2-1; the TRBD2 assignment by TCRdb is unverifiable without DNA. The CDR3 runs 16 residues. The germline V gene has CDR1 DFQATT and CDR2 SNEGSKA (reference sequence). The CDR3 is CSALSPTSGTYNEQFF.

CDR3: CASSFPGQSNSPLHF. The chain combines TRBV7-9 with TRBJ1-6; TCRdb's D gene call, TRBD1, goes unchecked for lack of DNA. The CDR3 runs to 15 residues. Looked up from germline, CDR1 is SEHNR and CDR2 is FQNEAQ (reference sequence).

The genes are TRBV6-2 or TRBV6-3 and TRBJ2-7; no DNA is available, so the TRBD1 call from TCRdb remains unchecked. The germline V gene has CDR1 MNHEY and CDR2 SVGEGT. The CDR3 sequence is 13 residues long. The CDR3 loop reads CASSWGTAYEQYF.

The chain carries TRBV6-1 and TRBJ1-2; without DNA, the TCRdb call of TRBD1 cannot be checked. This CDR3 contains 12 residues. CDR1 and CDR2 from the germline V gene are MNHNS and SASEGT. The CDR3 region is CANEQGASGYTF.

The CDR3 sequence is CASSRDSVRGGAYNEQFF. The V gene is TRBV4-3, the J gene TRBJ2-1. Germline-derived CDR1 and CDR2 are LGHNA and YSLEER. The CDR3 contains 18 residues.

The CDR3: CASSPQTGEAFF. This chain connects TRBV18 to TRBJ1-1; with no DNA, the TCRdb D assignment of TRBD1 cannot be verified. From germline, CDR1 is KGHSH and CDR2 LQKENI. The CDR3 loop spans 12 amino acids.

This rearrangement joins TRBV28 to TRBJ2-5; TCRdb designates TRBD1, a call that cannot be tested without DNA. This CDR3 comprises 16 residues. In germline, CDR1 is MDHEN, CDR2 SYDVKM. CDR3 residues: CASSPTTGSVEETQYF.

The chain is built from TRBV5-1 and TRBJ2-1; there is no DNA to check the TCRdb D call of TRBD2. This CDR3 contains 15 residues. Germline-derived CDR1 and CDR2 are SGHRS and YFSETQ. This CDR3 is CASSLDYPPYNEQFF.

The V and J genes are TRBV4-1 and TRBJ2-7. Germline assignment: CDR1 MGHRA and CDR2 YSYEKL. The CDR3 length is 14 residues. CDR3 in amino acids: CASSQETVRDEQYF.

V gene TRBV6-2 or TRBV6-3 combines with J gene TRBJ2-1; with no DNA, the TCRdb D assignment of TRBD1 cannot be verified. CDR1 and CDR2 from the germline V gene are MNHEY and SVGEGT. The CDR3 is 17 amino acids. This chain's CDR3 is CASSYSNPGTGDNEQFF.

The chain employs TRBV20-1 and TRBJ1-2; TCRdb lists TRBD1, though no DNA is available to test this call. CDR1 DFQATT and CDR2 SNEGSKA come from the germline V gene (reference sequence). The CDR3 totals 12 residues. The CDR3 spells CSATDSPYGYTF.